This T cell receptor (beta chain) came from a study of T cell changes during pregnancy in multiple sclerosis. The CDR3 consists of 14 residues. Germline CDR1 and CDR2: MNHNS and SASEGT. V lost 7 bases to trimming and J lost 4 bases, with 13 bases between them. This clone was counted between two and nine times. Sequencing used immunoSEQ multiplex PCR; TCRdb keeps in-frame clones, though not all of them. Among under 25,000 clones listed, roughly 80% were seen once. The clonotype comes from a female donor in good health, enrolled as a control in a pregnancy study. This chain uses TRBV6-1 with TRBJ2-2; D remains unclear. Specimen: CD8+ T cells from peripheral blood mononuclear cells, collected in the first trimester of pregnancy. CDR3 sequence (DNA): TGTGCCAGCACGACGGGTAATCCCACCGGGGAGCTGTTTTTT. Amino acid sequence: CASTTGNPTGELFF.